A selection of T cell receptor beta chains follows, all from one sample in a study of blood T cell repertoires in COVID-19. Clones were sequenced by immunoSEQ multiplex PCR, and TCRdb holds only the in-frame ones, with some missing. The sample lists approximately 320,000 clones, approximately 89% occurring once. Sequencing was done on a sample of peripheral blood. The receptors come from a woman aged 30 to 39 with COVID-19, enrolled during active disease. CDR3s include the opening cysteine and the closing phenylalanine or tryptophan. A D gene is named only where the DNA matches it firmly. Some rows mark clone size as missing; the rest say once, few, many or name a class of expanded clone.

length,size,J,V,D,CDR3,DNA
14,NA,TRBJ2-7,TRBV21-1,NA,CASSKGASPYEQYF,TGTGCCAGCAGCAAAGGGGCTAGCCCCTACGAGCAGTACTTC
13,NA,TRBJ1-1,TRBV20-1,NA,CSASHYSGTEAFF,TGCAGTGCTAGTCATTATAGTGGCACTGAAGCTTTCTTT
15,NA,TRBJ1-2,TRBV27,NA,CASSGVGGLMFGYTF,TGTGCCAGCAGTGGGGTGGGGGGGCTCATGTTTGGCTACACCTTC
15,NA,TRBJ2-3,TRBV27,NA,CASSLLMGAEDTQYF,TGTGCCAGCAGTTTATTGATGGGGGCAGAAGATACGCAGTATTTT
14,NA,TRBJ1-2,TRBV5-1,TRBD1,CASSLGAGGQGYTF,TGCGCCAGCAGCTTGGGAGCAGGGGGACAAGGCTACACCTTC
13,NA,TRBJ2-1,TRBV5-6,NA,CASSLGTTNEQFF,TGTGCCAGCAGCTTGGGGACAACCAATGAGCAGTTCTTC
12,NA,TRBJ1-1,TRBV9,NA,CASSQLNTEAFF,TGTGCCAGCAGCCAGTTGAACACTGAAGCTTTCTTT
16,few,TRBJ2-3,TRBV24-1,TRBD2,CATSEPGGPVTDTQYF,TGTGCCACCAGTGAACCGGGGGGGCCGGTAACAGATACGCAGTATTTT
15,NA,TRBJ1-1,TRBV3-1/TRBV3-2,NA,CASSQADRPNTEAFF,TGTGCCAGCAGCCAGGCCGACAGGCCGAACACTGAAGCTTTCTTT
14,NA,TRBJ1-2,TRBV9,TRBD1,CASSPRTGGYGYTF,TGTGCCAGCAGCCCACGGACAGGGGGCTATGGCTACACCTTC
15,NA,TRBJ1-5,TRBV30,TRBD1,CAWSAGTGVNQPQHF,TGTGCCTGGAGTGCCGGGACAGGGGTCAATCAGCCCCAGCATTTT
16,NA,TRBJ2-5,TRBV9,NA,CASSLGTGGLQETQYF,TGTGCCAGCAGCCTGGGGACGGGGGGCCTCCAAGAGACCCAGTACTTC
14,NA,TRBJ1-5,TRBV2,NA,CASTVARRDQPQHF,TGTGCCAGCACAGTGGCCCGGCGGGATCAGCCCCAGCATTTT
13,NA,TRBJ2-1,TRBV27,TRBD1,CASSLSTGSEQFF,TGTGCCAGCAGTTTATCGACAGGGAGTGAGCAGTTCTTC
15,once,TRBJ2-5,TRBV4-1,TRBD1,CASSQRDREAETQYF,TGCGCCAGCAGCCAGCGAGACAGGGAAGCAGAGACCCAGTACTTC
16,once,TRBJ2-5,TRBV5-6,TRBD2,CASSFAASGVQGTQYF,TGTGCCAGCAGCTTTGCTGCTAGCGGGGTCCAGGGGACCCAGTACTTC
17,NA,TRBJ2-3,TRBV2,TRBD2,CASRPRGLASGTDTQYF,TGTGCCAGCAGGCCCCGGGGACTAGCTTCGGGAACAGATACGCAGTATTTT